This T cell receptor beta chain was observed in a study of immune evolution from preneoplasia to lung adenocarcinoma. Findings and caveats of the study: Later-stage lesions seemingly showed higher T cell density and diversity than normal lung. Compared with EGFR-mutant or double wild-type lesions, KRAS-mutant nodules were more clonal.

Profiled with immunoSEQ multiplex PCR; TCRdb holds only in-frame clones, not every one. The table records 4,500 to 5,500 clones, roughly nine tenths of them present only once. Germline lookup yields CDR1 SNHLY and CDR2 FYNNEI. Trimming removed 4 bases from V and 4 bases from J; junction bases left unmatched: 2. The CDR3 has 13 amino acids. Nucleic acids came from premalignant or tumor cells enriched by macro-dissection. Regarding this clone: As yet, its antigen is unknown.

Sample: FFPE invasive lung adenocarcinoma tissue. The origin of this receptor is a person aged 50-59 years with lung adenocarcinoma. The V and J genes are TRBV2 and TRBJ2-5; 8 bases match TRBD1. The CDR3 spells CASSGDRGETQYF. The CDR3 DNA is TGTGCCAGCAGTGGAGACAGGGGAGAGACCCAGTACTTC.